This T cell receptor (beta chain) came from a study of PD-L1 blockade in urothelial cancer. Study details: Dosed intravenously at 1,200 mg every 3 weeks, atezolizumab was initiated by patients around 2014. There were a median of about 140,000 T cells in blood samples.

The table came from immunoSEQ multiplex PCR; TCRdb's copy has only in-frame clones and leaves some out. The sample records approximately 50,000 clones, around nine tenths being singletons. V lost 1 base and J lost 5; bases outside the gene matches: 2. This CDR3 is 13 amino acids long. The V gene's germline CDR1 is SQVTM and CDR2 ANQGSEA. Sequences were derived from PBMCs, sampled around atezolizumab (anti-PD-L1) treatment. The sequence was obtained from a man aged 55 to 70 with urothelial cancer. The rearrangement joins TRBV29-1 to TRBJ2-5; 9 nucleotides align to TRBD1. The CDR3 region has the DNA TGCAGCGTTGAAGGGACAGGGGTGGAGACCCAGTACTTC. This gives the protein CSVEGTGVETQYF.